A selection of T cell receptor beta chains follows, all from one sample in a study of blood T cell repertoires in COVID-19. Only in-frame clones appear in the TCRdb table, and some are missing; sequencing was by immunoSEQ multiplex PCR. The table lists around 25,000 clones, 90% of them singletons. The sample taken for sequencing was peripheral blood. The origin of the receptors is a human donor in a cohort sampled during active COVID-19. The CDR3 runs from the conserved cysteine through the conserved F or W. A D gene is named only where the DNA matches it firmly. Clone size is given for some rows only: seen once, a few or many times, or a class if the clone is expanded.

J gene | D gene | CDR3 length | V gene | clone size | CDR3 protein | CDR3 DNA
TRBJ2-7 | TRBD2 | 15 | TRBV2 | - | CASSEGGGKGYEQYF | TGTGCCAGCAGTGAGGGGGGAGGGAAGGGGTACGAGCAGTACTTC
TRBJ2-3 | TRBD2 | 13 | TRBV19 | - | CASSLRGGDTQYF | TGTGCCAGTAGCCTTCGCGGGGGAGATACGCAGTATTTT
TRBJ1-2 | TRBD1 | 15 | TRBV18 | - | CASSLDRGTNYGYTF | TGTGCCAGCTCACTCGACAGGGGGACTAACTATGGCTACACCTTC
TRBJ2-1 | TRBD2 | 17 | TRBV3-1/TRBV3-2 | - | CASSQNFLAGAYNEQFF | TGTGCCAGCAGCCAGAACTTCCTAGCGGGGGCTTACAATGAGCAGTTCTTC
TRBJ2-7 | - | 14 | TRBV5-1 | - | CASTAPDNSYEQYF | TGCGCCAGCACAGCCCCGGACAACTCCTACGAGCAGTACTTC
TRBJ2-6 | - | 17 | TRBV12-5 | - | CASGLVGSLSGANVLTF | TGTGCTAGTGGTTTGGTGGGCAGCCTCTCTGGGGCCAACGTCCTGACTTTC
TRBJ1-3 | - | 14 | TRBV7-2 | - | CASSLDWSVNTIYF | TGTGCCAGCAGCTTAGATTGGAGCGTAAACACCATATATTTT
TRBJ2-7 | TRBD2 | 12 | TRBV6-5 | - | CASRGLAYEQYF | TGTGCCAGCAGAGGACTAGCCTACGAGCAGTACTTC
TRBJ1-6 | TRBD1 | 19 | TRBV28 | - | CASSSAAGQGPSNNSPLHF | TGTGCCAGCAGCTCCGCGGCGGGACAGGGGCCCTCTAATAATTCACCCCTCCACTTT
TRBJ2-2 | - | 16 | TRBV5-6 | - | CASSLGPDWSDGELFF | TGTGCCAGCAGCTTGGGTCCGGACTGGAGCGACGGGGAGCTGTTTTTT
TRBJ1-6 | TRBD1 | 15 | TRBV2 | once | CASRTDQGASSPLHF | TGTGCCAGCAGAACTGATCAGGGGGCGAGTTCACCCCTCCACTTT
TRBJ1-6 | - | 15 | TRBV6-5 | - | CASSLRGRPSSPLHF | TGTGCCAGCAGTTTAAGGGGCCGCCCTAGTTCACCCCTCCACTTT
TRBJ2-1 | - | 20 | TRBV9 | - | CASSVTPGPKADRRNNEQFF | TGTGCCAGCAGCGTAACCCCCGGCCCCAAAGCGGACCGCCGTAACAATGAGCAGTTCTTC
TRBJ2-3 | TRBD2 | 16 | TRBV7-2 | - | CASSLAPGGGTDTQYF | TGTGCCAGCAGCTTAGCACCCGGGGGGGGGACAGATACGCAGTATTTT